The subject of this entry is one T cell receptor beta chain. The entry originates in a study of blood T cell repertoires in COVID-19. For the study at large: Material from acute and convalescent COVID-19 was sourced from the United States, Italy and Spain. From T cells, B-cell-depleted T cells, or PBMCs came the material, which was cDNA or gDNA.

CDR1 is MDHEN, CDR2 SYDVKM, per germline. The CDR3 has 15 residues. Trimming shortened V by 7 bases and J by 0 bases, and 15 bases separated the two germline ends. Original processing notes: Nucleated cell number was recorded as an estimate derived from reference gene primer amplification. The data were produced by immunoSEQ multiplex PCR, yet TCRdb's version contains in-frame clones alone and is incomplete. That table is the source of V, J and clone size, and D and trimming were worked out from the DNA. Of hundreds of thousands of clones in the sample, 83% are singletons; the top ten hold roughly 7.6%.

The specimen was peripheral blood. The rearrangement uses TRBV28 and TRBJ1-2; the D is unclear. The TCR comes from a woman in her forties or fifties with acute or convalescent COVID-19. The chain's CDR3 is CASTPKIRTNYGYTF. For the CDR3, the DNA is TGTGCCAGCACCCCTAAAATCCGAACTAACTATGGCTACACCTTC.